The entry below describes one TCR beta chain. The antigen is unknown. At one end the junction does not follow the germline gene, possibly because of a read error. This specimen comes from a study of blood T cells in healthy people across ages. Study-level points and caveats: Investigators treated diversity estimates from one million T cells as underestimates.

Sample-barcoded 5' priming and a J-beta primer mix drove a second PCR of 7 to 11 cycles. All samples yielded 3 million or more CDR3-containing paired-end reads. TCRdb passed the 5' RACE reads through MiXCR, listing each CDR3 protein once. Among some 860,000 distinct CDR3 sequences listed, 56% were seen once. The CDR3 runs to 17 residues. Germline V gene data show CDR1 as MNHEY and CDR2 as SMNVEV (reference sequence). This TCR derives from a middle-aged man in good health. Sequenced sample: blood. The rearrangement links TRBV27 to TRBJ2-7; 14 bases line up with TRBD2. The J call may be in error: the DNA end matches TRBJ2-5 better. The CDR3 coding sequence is TGTGCCAGCAGGTTATCCCGGACTAGCGGGAGGCTAAAGACCCAGTACTTC. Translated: CASRLSRTSGRLKTQYF.